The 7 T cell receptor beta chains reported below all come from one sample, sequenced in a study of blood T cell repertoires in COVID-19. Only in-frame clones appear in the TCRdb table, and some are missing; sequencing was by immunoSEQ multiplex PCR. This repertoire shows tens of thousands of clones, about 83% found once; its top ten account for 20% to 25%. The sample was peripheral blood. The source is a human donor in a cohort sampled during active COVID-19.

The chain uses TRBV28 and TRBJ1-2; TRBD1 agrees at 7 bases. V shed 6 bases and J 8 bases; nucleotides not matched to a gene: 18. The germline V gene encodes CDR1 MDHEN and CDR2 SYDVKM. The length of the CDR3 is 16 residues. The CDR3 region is CASSLGGMTGQSGYTF. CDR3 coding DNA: TGTGCCAGCAGCCTAGGAGGGATGACAGGGCAAAGCGGCTACACCTTC.

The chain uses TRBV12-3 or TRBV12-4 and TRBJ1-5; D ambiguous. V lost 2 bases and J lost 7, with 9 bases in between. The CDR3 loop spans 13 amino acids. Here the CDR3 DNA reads TGTGCCAGCAGTTTACTTGAGGGACAGCCCCAGCATTTT. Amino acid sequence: CASSLLEGQPQHF.

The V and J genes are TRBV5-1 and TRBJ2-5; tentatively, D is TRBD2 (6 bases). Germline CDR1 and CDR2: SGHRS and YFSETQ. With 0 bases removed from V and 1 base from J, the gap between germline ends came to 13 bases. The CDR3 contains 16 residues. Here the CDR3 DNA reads TGCGCCAGCAGCTTGGACGGGGGAGGAGTCCAAGAGACCCAGTACTTC. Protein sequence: CASSLDGGGVQETQYF.

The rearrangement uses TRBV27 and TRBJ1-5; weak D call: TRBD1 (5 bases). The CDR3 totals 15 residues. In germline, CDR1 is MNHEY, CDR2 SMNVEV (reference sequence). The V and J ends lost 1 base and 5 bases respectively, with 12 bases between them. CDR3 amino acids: CASSLLTVSDQPQHF. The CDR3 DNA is TGTGCCAGCAGTTTATTGACAGTTTCTGATCAGCCCCAGCATTTT.

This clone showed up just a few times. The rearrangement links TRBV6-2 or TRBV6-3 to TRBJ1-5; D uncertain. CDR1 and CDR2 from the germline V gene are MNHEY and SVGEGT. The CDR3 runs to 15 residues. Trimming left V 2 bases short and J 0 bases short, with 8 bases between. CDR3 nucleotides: TGTGCCAGCAGTTACGGGAGCCATAGCAATCAGCCCCAGCATTTT. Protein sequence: CASSYGSHSNQPQHF.

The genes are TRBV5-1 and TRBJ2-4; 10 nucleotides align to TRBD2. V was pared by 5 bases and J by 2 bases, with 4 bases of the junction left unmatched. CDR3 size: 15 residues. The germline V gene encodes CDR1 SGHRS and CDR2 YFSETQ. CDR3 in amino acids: CASSEREGPKNIQYF. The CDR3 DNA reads TGCGCCAGCAGTGAGCGGGAGGGACCCAAAAACATTCAGTACTTC.

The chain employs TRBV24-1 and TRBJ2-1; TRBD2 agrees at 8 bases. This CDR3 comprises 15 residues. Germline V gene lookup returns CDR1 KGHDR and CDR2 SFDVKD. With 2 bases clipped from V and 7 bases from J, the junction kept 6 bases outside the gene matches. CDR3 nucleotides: TGTGCCACCAGTGATTGGCGGGGGGCCTGGAATGAGCAGTTCTTC. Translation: CATSDWRGAWNEQFF.